This TCR beta chain was sequenced during a study of blood T cell repertoires in COVID-19. The germline V gene has CDR1 SGHDT and CDR2 YYEEEE. With V trimmed by 3 bases and J by 0 bases, 8 bases remained unmatched. There are 18 residues in the CDR3. Method: immunoSEQ multiplex PCR; TCRdb's copy keeps in-frame clones and lacks some. Among about 180,000 clones listed, 70% to 80% were seen once. This clonotype was sampled from an older woman with COVID-19, enrolled during active disease. This rearrangement joins TRBV5-6 to TRBJ2-3, with 12 positions matching TRBD2. Sequencing was carried out using peripheral blood. The CDR3 here is CASSYRTSGTTSTDTQYF. The CDR3 DNA sequence: TGTGCCAGCAGCTATAGGACTAGCGGGACGACTAGCACAGATACGCAGTATTTT.